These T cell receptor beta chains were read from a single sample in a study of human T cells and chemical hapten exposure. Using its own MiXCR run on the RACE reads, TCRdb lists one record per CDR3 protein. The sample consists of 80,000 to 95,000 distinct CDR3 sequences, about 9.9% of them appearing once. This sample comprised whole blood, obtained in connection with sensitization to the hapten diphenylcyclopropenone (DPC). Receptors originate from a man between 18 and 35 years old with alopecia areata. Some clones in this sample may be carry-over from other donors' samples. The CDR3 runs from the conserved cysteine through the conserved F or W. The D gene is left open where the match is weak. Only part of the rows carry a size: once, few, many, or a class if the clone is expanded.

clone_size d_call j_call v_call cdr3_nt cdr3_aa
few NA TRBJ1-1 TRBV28 TGTGCCAGCAGTTCCCTGGGCGGAATGAACACTGAAGCTTTCTTT CASSSLGGMNTEAFF
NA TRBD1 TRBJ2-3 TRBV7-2 TGTGCCAGCAGCCCTTTGACAGGGACCGATACGCAGTATTTT CASSPLTGTDTQYF
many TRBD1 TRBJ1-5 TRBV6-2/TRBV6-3 TGTGCCAGCAGTTCCGCAGGGGGCGCGTATCAGCCCCAGCATTTT CASSSAGGAYQPQHF
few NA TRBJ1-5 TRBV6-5 TGTGCCAGCAGTACCAGGCGGTTAGGTCAGCCCCAGCATTTT CASSTRRLGQPQHF
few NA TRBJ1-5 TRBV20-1 TGCAGTGCCAGACTCGGTAGGGCTGGCAATCAGCCCCAGCATTTT CSARLGRAGNQPQHF
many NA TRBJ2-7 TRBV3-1 TGTGCCAGCAGCTCCCACTACGAGCAGTACTTC CASSSHYEQYF
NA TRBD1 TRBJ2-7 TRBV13 TGTGCCAGCAGCTCCCGGGACAGATCCTACGAGCAGTACTTC CASSSRDRSYEQYF
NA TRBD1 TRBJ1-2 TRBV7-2 TGTGCCAGCACAATAGGGCAGGGGGACTATGGCTACACCTTC CASTIGQGDYGYTF
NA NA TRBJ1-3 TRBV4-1 TGCGCCAGCAGCCAAGAATGGGGAAGTTGGGGAAACACCATATATTTT CASSQEWGSWGNTIYF
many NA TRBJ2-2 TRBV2 TGTGCCAGCAACTGGGCATCCTCGAACACCGGGGAGCTGTTTTTT CASNWASSNTGELFF
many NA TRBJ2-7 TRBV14 TGTGCCAGCAGCCTAGGGACCTCCTACGAGCAGTACTTC CASSLGTSYEQYF
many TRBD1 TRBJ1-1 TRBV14 TGTGCCAGCAGCCCCTTTCATTTTCGGACAGGATATATGAACACTGAAGCTTTCTTT CASSPFHFRTGYMNTEAFF
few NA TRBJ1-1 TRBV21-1 TGTGCCAGCAGCAAAGCGCTTACGATGCCAGACACTGAAGCTTTCTTT CASSKALTMPDTEAFF
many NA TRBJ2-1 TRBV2 TGTGCCAGCAGTGGAGGCCAGGGGAACAATGAGCAGTTCTTC CASSGGQGNNEQFF
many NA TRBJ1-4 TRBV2 TGTGCCAGCGTCGGACAGTTTAATGAAAAACTGTTTTTT CASVGQFNEKLFF
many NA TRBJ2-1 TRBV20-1 TGCAGTGCGCGGCCCTTAAGCTCCTACAATGAGCAGTTCTTC CSARPLSSYNEQFF
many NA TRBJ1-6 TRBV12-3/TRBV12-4 TGTGCCAGCTCCCGGGGGGACGGTTCACCCCTCCACTTT CASSRGDGSPLHF
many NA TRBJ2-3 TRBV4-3 TGCGCCAGCAGCCAAGAGTACAGCAGCACAGATACGCAGTATTTT CASSQEYSSTDTQYF
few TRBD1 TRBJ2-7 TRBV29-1 TGCAGCGTTGAGGAGACAGGGGGCTACGAGCAGTACTTC CSVEETGGYEQYF
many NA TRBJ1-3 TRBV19 TGTGCCAGTAGTACCTTGACAGCGTCTGGAAACACCATATATTTT CASSTLTASGNTIYF
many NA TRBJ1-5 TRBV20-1 TGCAGTGCTAGAGTTCAGGGAGCCCTGTATAGCAATCAGCCCCAGCATTTT CSARVQGALYSNQPQHF
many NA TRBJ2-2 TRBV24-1 TGTGCCACCGGACCTTCGAACACCGGGGAGCTGTTTTTT CATGPSNTGELFF
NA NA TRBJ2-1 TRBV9 TGTGCCAGCAGCCCGCGACAGTTCTCCTACAATGAGCAGTTCTTC CASSPRQFSYNEQFF
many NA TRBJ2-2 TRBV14 TGTGCCAGCAGTGCCGGGACATGGATATTCGCGAACACCGGGGAGCTGTTTTTT CASSAGTWIFANTGELFF
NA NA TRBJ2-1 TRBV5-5 TGTGCCAGCACCACAGGGTACAATGAGCAGTTCTTC CASTTGYNEQFF
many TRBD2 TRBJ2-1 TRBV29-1 TGCAGCGTTGAAGCAGTACTAGCGGGGGGGATTGAGCAGTTCTTC CSVEAVLAGGIEQFF
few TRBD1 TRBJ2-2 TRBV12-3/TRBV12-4 TGTGCCAGCAGAGATGGACAGGGCGCGAACACCGGGGAGCTGTTTTTT CASRDGQGANTGELFF
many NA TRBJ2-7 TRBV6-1 TGTGCCAGCAGTTCCTCGACCGTCGATGGGAAGTGGCGGCCCTACGAGCAGTACTTC CASSSSTVDGKWRPYEQYF
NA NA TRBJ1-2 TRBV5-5 TGTGCCAGCAGAAAGGACGGAAACTATGGCTACACCTTC CASRKDGNYGYTF
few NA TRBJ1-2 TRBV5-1 TGCGCCAGCAGCTTGTCAGGGTACGGCTATGGCTACACCTTC CASSLSGYGYGYTF
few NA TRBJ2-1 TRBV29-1 TGCAGCGTTGATGACAGTAGCTCCTACAATGAGCAGTTCTTC CSVDDSSSYNEQFF
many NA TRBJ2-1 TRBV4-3 TGCGCCAGCAGCCAAGACAGGGCCAATGAGCAGTTCTTC CASSQDRANEQFF
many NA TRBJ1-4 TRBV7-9 TGTGCCAGCAGCTTGGACGAAAAACTGTTTTTT CASSLDEKLFF
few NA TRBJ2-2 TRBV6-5 TGTGCCAGCAGTCCATGGGTGAGCACCGGGGAGCTGTTTTTT CASSPWVSTGELFF
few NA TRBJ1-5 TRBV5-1 TGCGCCAGCAGCTTGGGTACGGGGAAGAATCAGCCCCAGCATTTT CASSLGTGKNQPQHF
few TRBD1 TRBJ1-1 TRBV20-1 TGCAGTGCTAGGCCCCCGGGACAGGGGCGGGGCACTGAAGCTTTCTTT CSARPPGQGRGTEAFF
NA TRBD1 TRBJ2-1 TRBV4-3 TGCGCCAGCAGCCAAGACAGACAGGGACCCCTCAATGAGCAGTTCTTC CASSQDRQGPLNEQFF
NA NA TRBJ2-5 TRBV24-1 TGTGCCACCAGTGATTCGCGCGGGGACCGATTAGAGACCCAGTACTTC CATSDSRGDRLETQYF
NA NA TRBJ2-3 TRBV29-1 TGCAGCGGGGAAATCGGGGATACGCAGTATTTT CSGEIGDTQYF
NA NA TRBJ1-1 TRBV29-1 TGCAGCGCCGCGGACACTGAAGCTTTCTTT CSAADTEAFF
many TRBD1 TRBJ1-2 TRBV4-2 TGTGCCAGCAGCCCATCGGCGGGACAGGGACCTCTCGGCTACACCTTC CASSPSAGQGPLGYTF
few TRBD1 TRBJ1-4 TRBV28 TGTGCCAGCAGTTTATCCCGGACAGGGCTTCGCTTT CASSLSRTGLRF
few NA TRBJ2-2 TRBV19 TGTGCCAGTAAGCAGTACACCGGGGAGCTGTTTTTT CASKQYTGELFF
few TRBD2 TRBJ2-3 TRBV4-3 TGCGCCAGCAGCCAAACAACTAGCGGCGGCACAGATACGCAGTATTTT CASSQTTSGGTDTQYF
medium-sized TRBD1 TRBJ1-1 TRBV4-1 TGCGCCAGCAGCCAAGCGGCAGGGGGTGAAATGAACACTGAAGCTTTCTTT CASSQAAGGEMNTEAFF
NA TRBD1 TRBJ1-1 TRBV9 TGTGCCAGCAGCCCTGGACAGGGTTTCTTAGTGAACACTGAAGCTTTCTTT CASSPGQGFLVNTEAFF
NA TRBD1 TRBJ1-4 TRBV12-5 TGTGCTAGTGGTTCCGGACAGGGAGTTAATGAAAAACTGTTTTTT CASGSGQGVNEKLFF
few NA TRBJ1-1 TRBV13 TGTGCCAGCAGCTTAGGCCACACTGAAGCTTTCTTT CASSLGHTEAFF
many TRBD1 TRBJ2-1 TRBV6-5 TGTGCCAGCGCCTCCGGGACAGTCTACTACAATGAGCAGTTCTTC CASASGTVYYNEQFF
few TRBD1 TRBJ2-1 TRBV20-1 TGCAGTGCTGGCCCGGCGGACAGGGACTACAATGAGCAGTTCTTC CSAGPADRDYNEQFF
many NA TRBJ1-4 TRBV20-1 TGCAGTGCTGAGAACAGGGAACGGAGTAGGAATGAAAAACTGTTTTTT CSAENRERSRNEKLFF
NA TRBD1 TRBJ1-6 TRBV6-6 TGTGCCAGCAGTTACTCCGTAGACCTCTTTCTGACGACCGGGACAGGGATTTCACCCCTCCACTTT CASSYSVDLFLTTGTGISPLHF
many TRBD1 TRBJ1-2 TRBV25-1 TGTGCCAGCAGTGAGGCAGGGGGCGGGTATGGCTACACCTTC CASSEAGGGYGYTF